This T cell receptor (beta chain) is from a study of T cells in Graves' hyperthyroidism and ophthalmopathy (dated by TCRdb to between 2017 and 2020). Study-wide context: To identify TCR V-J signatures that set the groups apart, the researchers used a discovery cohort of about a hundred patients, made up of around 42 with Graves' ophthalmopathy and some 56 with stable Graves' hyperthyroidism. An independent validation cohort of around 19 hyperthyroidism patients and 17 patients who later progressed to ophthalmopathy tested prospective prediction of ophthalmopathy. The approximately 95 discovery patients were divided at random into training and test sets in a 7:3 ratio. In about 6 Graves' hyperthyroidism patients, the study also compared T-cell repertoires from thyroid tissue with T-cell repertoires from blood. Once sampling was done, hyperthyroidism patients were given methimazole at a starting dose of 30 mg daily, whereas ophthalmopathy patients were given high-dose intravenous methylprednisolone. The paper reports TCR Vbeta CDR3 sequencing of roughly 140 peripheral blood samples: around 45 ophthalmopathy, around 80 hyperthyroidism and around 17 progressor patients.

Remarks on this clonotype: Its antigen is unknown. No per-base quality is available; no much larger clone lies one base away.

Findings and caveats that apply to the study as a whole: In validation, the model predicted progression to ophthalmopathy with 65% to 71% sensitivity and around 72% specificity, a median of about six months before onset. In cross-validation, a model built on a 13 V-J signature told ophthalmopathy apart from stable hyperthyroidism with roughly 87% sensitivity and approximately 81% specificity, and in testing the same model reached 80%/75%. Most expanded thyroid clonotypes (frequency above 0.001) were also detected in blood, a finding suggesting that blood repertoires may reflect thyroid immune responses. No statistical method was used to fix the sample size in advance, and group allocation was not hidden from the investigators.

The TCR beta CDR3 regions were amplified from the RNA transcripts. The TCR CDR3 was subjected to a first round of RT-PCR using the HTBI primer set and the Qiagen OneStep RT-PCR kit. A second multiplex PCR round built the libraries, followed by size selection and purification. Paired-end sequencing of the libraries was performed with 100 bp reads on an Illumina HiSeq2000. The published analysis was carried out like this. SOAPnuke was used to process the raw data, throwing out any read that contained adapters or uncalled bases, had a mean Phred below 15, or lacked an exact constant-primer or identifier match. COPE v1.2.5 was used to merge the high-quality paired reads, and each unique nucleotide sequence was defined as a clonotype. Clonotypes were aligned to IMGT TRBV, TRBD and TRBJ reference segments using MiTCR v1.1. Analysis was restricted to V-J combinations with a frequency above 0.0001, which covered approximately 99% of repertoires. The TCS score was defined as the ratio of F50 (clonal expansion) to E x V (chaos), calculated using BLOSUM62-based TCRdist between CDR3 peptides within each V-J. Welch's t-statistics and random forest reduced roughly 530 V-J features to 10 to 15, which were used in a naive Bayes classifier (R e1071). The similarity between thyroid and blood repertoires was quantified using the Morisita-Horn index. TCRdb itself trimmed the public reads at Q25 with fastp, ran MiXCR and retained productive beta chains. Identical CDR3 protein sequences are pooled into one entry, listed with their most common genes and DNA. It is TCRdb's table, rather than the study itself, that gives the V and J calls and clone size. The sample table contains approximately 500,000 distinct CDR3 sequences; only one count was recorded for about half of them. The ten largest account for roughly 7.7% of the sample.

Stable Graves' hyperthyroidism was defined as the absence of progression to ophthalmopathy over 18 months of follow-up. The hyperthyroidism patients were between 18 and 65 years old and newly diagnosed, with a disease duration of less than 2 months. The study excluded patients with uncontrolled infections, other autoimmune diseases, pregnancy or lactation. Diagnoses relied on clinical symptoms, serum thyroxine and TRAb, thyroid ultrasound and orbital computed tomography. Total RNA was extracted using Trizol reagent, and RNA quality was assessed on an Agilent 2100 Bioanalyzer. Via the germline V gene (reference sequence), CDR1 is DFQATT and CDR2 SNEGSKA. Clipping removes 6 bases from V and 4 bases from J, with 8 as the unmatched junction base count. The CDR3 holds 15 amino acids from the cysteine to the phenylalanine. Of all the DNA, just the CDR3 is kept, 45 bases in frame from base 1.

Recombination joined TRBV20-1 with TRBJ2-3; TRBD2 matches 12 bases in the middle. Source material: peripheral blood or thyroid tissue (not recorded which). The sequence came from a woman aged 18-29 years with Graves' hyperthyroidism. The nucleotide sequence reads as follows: TGCAGTGCCATTCTAGCGGGAGGGGCGGCAGATACGCAGTATTTT. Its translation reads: CSAILAGGAADTQYF.